The clone carrying this T cell receptor (beta chain) occurred many times. Its target is unknown. As TCR cDNA was made by 5'RACE template switching, a universal primer site and UMIs were added. TCRdb re-called the 5' RACE reads with MiXCR, one entry per CDR3 protein. This table has 160,000 or so distinct CDR3 sequences, 6.5% to 8.5% appearing once. J was trimmed by 1 base and V by 3 bases; bases with no gene match: 4. Germline loops: CDR1 SGDLS, CDR2 YYNGEE. The CDR3 totals 15 residues. The data stem from a study of T cells after yellow fever vaccination. Study-wide results and limits: Though weaker, the secondary response peaked faster, on day 5 versus 15. Most clones from primary vaccination were detected again post-booster (roughly 96% CD4, roughly 85% CD8).

Here the sequenced sample was CD4+ T cells sorted from PBMCs, taken 5 to 6 days after the first yellow fever vaccination. This sequence joins TRBV9 and TRBJ1-1, with 9 bases lining up with TRBD1. This sequence originates from a man aged 18 to 35 who received the YFV17D yellow fever vaccine. In DNA form, the CDR3 reads TGTGCCAGCAGCGCCGGGACAGGGTCGAACACTGAAGCTTTCTTT. It specifies CASSAGTGSNTEAFF.